A single sample gave rise to the 3 T cell receptor beta chains below, sequenced in a study of blood T cell repertoires in COVID-19. Only in-frame clones appear in the TCRdb table, and some are missing; sequencing was by immunoSEQ multiplex PCR. The sample includes roughly 360,000 clones, around nine tenths seen only once; the top ten take 0.95% to 1%. The specimen was PBMCs or T cells enriched from blood (not recorded which). These receptors originate from a woman in her thirties with acute COVID-19.

J is TRBJ2-7 and V is TRBV4-3; 10 nucleotides align to TRBD1. Germline CDR1 is LGHNA and CDR2 is YSLEER. J lost 5 bases, V lost 4 bases, and 5 bases had no gene match. The CDR3 length is 14 residues. DNA for the CDR3: TGCGCCAGCAGCCCTTTCGGACAGGGGGACGAGCAGTACTTC. It yields the protein CASSPFGQGDEQYF.

J is TRBJ1-3 and V is TRBV19; D unresolved. Deletions cut 7 bases from V and 2 bases from J, with 9 bases between. This CDR3 comprises 13 residues. Per the germline V gene, CDR1 is LNHDA and CDR2 is SQIVND (reference sequence). CDR3 amino acids: CASTAGPGNTIYF. The CDR3 DNA is TGTGCCAGTACAGCGGGTCCTGGAAACACCATATATTTT.

The V gene is TRBV6-5, the J gene TRBJ1-2; 10 positions match TRBD1. J was trimmed by 8 bases and V by 2 bases; bases with no gene match: 5. In germline, CDR1 is MNHEY, CDR2 SVGAGI. This CDR3 region has 14 residues. CDR3 region: CASSYAGTGEGYTF. The CDR3 coding sequence is TGTGCCAGCAGTTACGCCGGGACAGGGGAAGGCTACACCTTC.